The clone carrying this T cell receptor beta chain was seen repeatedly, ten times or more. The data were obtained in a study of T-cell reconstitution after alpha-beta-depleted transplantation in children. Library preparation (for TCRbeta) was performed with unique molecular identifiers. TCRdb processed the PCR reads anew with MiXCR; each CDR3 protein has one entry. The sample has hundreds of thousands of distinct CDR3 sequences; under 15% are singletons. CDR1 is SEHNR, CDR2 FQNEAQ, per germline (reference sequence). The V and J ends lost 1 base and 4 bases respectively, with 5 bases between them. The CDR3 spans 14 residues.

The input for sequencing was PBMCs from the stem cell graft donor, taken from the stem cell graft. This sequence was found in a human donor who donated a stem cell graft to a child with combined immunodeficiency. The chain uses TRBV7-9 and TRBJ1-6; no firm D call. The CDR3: CASSLEQYNSPLHF. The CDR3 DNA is TGTGCCAGCAGCTTAGAACAATATAATTCACCCCTCCACTTT. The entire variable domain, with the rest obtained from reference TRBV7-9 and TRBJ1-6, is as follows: DTGVSQNPRHKITKRGQNVTFRCDPISEHNRLYWYRQTLGQGPEFLTYFQNEAQLEKSRLLSDRFSAERPKGSFSTLEIQRTEQGDSAMYLCASSLEQYNSPLHFGNGTRLTVT.